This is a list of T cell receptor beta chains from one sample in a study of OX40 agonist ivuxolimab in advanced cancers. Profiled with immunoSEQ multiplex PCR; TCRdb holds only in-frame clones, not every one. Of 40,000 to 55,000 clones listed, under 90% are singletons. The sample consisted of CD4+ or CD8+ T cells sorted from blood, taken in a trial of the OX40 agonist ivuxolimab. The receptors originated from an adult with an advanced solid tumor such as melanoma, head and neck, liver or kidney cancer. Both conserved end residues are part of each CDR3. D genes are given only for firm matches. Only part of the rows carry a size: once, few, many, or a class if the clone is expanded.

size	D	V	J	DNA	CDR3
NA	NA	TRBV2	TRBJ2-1	TGTGCCAGCAGCCCTGGGGTAGCGGTCTCCTACAATGAGCAGTTCTTC	CASSPGVAVSYNEQFF
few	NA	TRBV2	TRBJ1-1	TGTGCCAGCAGTGAAATCACAATGAACACTGAAGCTTTCTTT	CASSEITMNTEAFF
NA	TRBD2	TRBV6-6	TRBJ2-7	TGTGCCAGCCGGAATCCCCGGGAGGACGAGCAGTACTTC	CASRNPREDEQYF
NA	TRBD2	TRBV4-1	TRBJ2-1	TGCGCCAGCAGCCAAGTTAGGGCTAGCGGGAGTGTAACCTACAATGAGCAGTTCTTC	CASSQVRASGSVTYNEQFF
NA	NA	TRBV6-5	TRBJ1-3	TGTGCCAGCAGTTACGGTCCAGGGATCTCTGGAAACACCATATATTTT	CASSYGPGISGNTIYF
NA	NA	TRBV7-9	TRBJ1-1	TGTGCCAGCAGCCAGTCGGGGCTGAGCACTGAAGCTTTCTTT	CASSQSGLSTEAFF
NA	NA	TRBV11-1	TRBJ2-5	TGTGCCAGCAGCTCTAGGGCCCCCGGGAGCACCGGAGAGACCCAGTACTTC	CASSSRAPGSTGETQYF
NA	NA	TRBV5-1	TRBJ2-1	TGCGCCAGCAGCTTGGCCATGGGTGGGATCAATGAGCAGTTCTTC	CASSLAMGGINEQFF
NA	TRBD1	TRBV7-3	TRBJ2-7	TGTGCCAGCAGCTTAGGACCGGGACAGACCTACGAGCAGTACTTC	CASSLGPGQTYEQYF
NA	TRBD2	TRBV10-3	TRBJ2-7	TGTGCCATCAGCTGGCGGGAGGGCCAACCCGAGCAGTACTTC	CAISWREGQPEQYF
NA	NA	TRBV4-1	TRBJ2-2	TGCGCCAGCAGCCAAGATGGTGTTCCCACCGGGGAGCTGTTTTTT	CASSQDGVPTGELFF
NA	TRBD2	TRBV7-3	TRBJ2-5	TGTGCCAGCAGCTCCGGGACTAGCGGGACTTTGTACTTC	CASSSGTSGTLYF
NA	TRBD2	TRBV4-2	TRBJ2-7	TGTGCCAGCAGCCAAGAAGTAGCGGGAGTTCCCTACGAGCAGTACTTC	CASSQEVAGVPYEQYF
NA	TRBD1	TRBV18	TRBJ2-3	TGTGCCAGCTCGAGGGACAGTGCAGATACGCAGTATTTT	CASSRDSADTQYF
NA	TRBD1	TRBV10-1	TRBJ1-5	TGCGCCAGCAGTGAAACAGGGGAACAGCCCCAGCATTTT	CASSETGEQPQHF
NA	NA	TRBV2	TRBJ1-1	TGTGCCAGCAGTGACCTTGCGGGGGCTGGGATGAACACTGAAGCTTTCTTT	CASSDLAGAGMNTEAFF
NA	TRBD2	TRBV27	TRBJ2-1	TGTGCCAGCAGTTTTTTGGTTGGGGCTAGCGGTAGCTCCTACAATGAGCAGTTCTTC	CASSFLVGASGSSYNEQFF
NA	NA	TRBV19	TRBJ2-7	TGTGCCAGTAGCAGTCCCAGGGGGGGAAGCTCCTACGAGCAGTACTTC	CASSSPRGGSSYEQYF
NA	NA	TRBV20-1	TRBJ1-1	TGCAGTGCCGCAAAGACTGAAGCTTTCTTT	CSAAKTEAFF
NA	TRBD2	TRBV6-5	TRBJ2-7	TGTGCCACCTCCCGAAGTAGCGGGACCTCCTACGAGCAGTACTTC	CATSRSSGTSYEQYF
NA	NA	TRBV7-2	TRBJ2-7	TGTGCCAGCAGCCCCGGGCCGGGCAGGGGTGTCTACGAGCAGTACTTC	CASSPGPGRGVYEQYF
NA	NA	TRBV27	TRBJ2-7	TGTGCCAGCAGTTTAAATCTTGGACAGAGAGGCTACGAGCAGTACTTC	CASSLNLGQRGYEQYF
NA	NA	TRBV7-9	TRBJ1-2	TGTGCCAGCGTACGCGGACAGCAGGGCGTAGAGGGCTACACCTTC	CASVRGQQGVEGYTF
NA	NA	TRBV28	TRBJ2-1	TGTGCCAGCAGTCCTAGCTACAATGAGCAGTTCTTC	CASSPSYNEQFF
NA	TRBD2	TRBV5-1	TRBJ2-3	TGCGCCAGCAGCGGGCAGGGACTAGCGGGAACAGATACGCAGTATTTT	CASSGQGLAGTDTQYF
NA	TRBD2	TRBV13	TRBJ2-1	TGTGCCAGCAGCCGTGGACTAGCGGGAGGGCCGTACAATGAGCAGTTCTTC	CASSRGLAGGPYNEQFF
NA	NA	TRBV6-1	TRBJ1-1	TGTGCCAGCACCGAAGCGGGAGGGAACACTGAAGCTTTCTTT	CASTEAGGNTEAFF
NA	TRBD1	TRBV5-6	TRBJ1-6	TGTGCCAGCAGCCTGCCCCCGGGACAGGGTTATTCACCCCTCCACTTT	CASSLPPGQGYSPLHF
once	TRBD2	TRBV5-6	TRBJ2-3	TGTGCCAGCAGCCGTGTGACTAGCGGATCTAGCACAGATACGCAGTATTTT	CASSRVTSGSSTDTQYF
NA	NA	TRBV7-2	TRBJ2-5	TGTGCCAGCAGCCCAGGCCTTCTAGCGACATCCGTTCAGGAGACCCAGTACTTC	CASSPGLLATSVQETQYF
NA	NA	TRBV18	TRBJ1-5	TGTGCCAGCGCCGTTCAAGGGAATCAGCCCCAGCATTTT	CASAVQGNQPQHF
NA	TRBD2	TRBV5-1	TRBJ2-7	TGCGCCAGCAGCCTCGACCTAGCGGGAGGGCCCCGTGAGCAGTACTTC	CASSLDLAGGPREQYF
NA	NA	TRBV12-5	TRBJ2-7	TGTGCTAGTGGATATCCTCCGCGGGGAAGGGTAGACTACGAGCAGTACTTC	CASGYPPRGRVDYEQYF
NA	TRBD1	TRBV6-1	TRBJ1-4	TGTGCCAGCAGTATTAACAGGGGAATGAATGAAAAACTGTTTTTT	CASSINRGMNEKLFF
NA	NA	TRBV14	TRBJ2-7	TGTGCCAGCAGCCTCTTGGGAATCTACGAGCAGTACTTC	CASSLLGIYEQYF
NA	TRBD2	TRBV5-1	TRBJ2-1	TGCGCCAGCAGCCTGACTAGCGGGAGTCTTAGTGAGCAGTTCTTC	CASSLTSGSLSEQFF
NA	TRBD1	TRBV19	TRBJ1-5	TGTGCCAGTAGTATAGCGACAGGGGGCGGGAATCAGCCCCAGCATTTT	CASSIATGGGNQPQHF
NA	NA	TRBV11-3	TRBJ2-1	TGTGCCAGCAGCTTAGACAGAAATGAGCAGTTCTTC	CASSLDRNEQFF
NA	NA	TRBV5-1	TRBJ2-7	TGCGCCAGCAGAACAGAGTACGAGCAGTACTTC	CASRTEYEQYF
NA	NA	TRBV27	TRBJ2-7	TGTGCCAGCAGTTTTATCCCCTCGGCATGGATCGGGCCCTCCTACGAGCAGTACTTC	CASSFIPSAWIGPSYEQYF
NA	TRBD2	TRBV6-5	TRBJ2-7	TGTGCCAGCAGTTATCATATAGCGGGAGTTTACGAGCAGTACTTC	CASSYHIAGVYEQYF
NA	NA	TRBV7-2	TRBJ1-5	TGTGCCAGCGCTGACACCCAAGGAAGGCAGCCCCAGCATTTT	CASADTQGRQPQHF
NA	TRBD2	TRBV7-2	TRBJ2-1	TGTGCCAGCAGCCGTAGCGGGGGGGGTCCGGAGCAGTTCTTC	CASSRSGGGPEQFF
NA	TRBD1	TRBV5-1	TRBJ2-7	TGCGCCAGCAGCTCCACCGGGACAGGGGCTTACGAGCAGTACTTC	CASSSTGTGAYEQYF
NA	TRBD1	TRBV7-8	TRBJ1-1	TGTGCCAGCAGCTTAGACAGGGGGCACACTGAAGCTTTCTTT	CASSLDRGHTEAFF